The rows below give T cell receptor beta chains drawn from one sample of a study of graft-versus-host responses after intestinal transplantation. Repertoires were generated with immunoSEQ multiplex PCR, while TCRdb's copy carries only in-frame clones and drops some. The sample gives about 92,000 clones, roughly four fifths of which show up once; 17% is in the top ten. Their cognate antigens are unknown. The input for sequencing was unstimulated CD8+ T cells sorted from spleen or lymph node cells, taken before intestinal transplant. These receptors all stem from a human donor who received an intestinal transplant. Both conserved end residues are trimmed from each CDR3. Each record gives: J gene, V gene, CDR3 protein.

>TRBJ2-1|TRBV4-1
ASSQARFYEQF
>TRBJ2-7|TRBV6-5
ASSYSWDMSSYEQY
>TRBJ2-6|TRBV11-3
ASSPVGANVLT
>TRBJ2-3|TRBV7-9
ASSFGRLGTDTQY
>TRBJ1-5|TRBV5-3
ARSLQGANQPQH
>TRBJ1-2|TRBV9
ASSVDSRDRVYGYT
>TRBJ1-2|TRBV7-7
ASSLRPGQGNDGYT
>TRBJ2-1|TRBV6-5
ASRPLQGYLNEQF
>TRBJ2-5|TRBV27
ASSFSVRGETQY
>TRBJ2-5|TRBV4-1
ASSHLGLADQETQY
>TRBJ2-2|TRBV4-1
ASSQDSGAGELF
>TRBJ2-7|TRBV5-1
ASSLVRGASYEQY
>TRBJ2-2|TRBV6-6
ASRGAFTGELF
>TRBJ2-1|TRBV11-3
ASSLDLASGREGEQF
>TRBJ2-3|TRBV9
ASSVAEAGGPTDTQY
>TRBJ2-1|TRBV5-1
ASGIGGDSYNEQF
>TRBJ2-7|TRBV28
ASSSGGEQY
>TRBJ2-6|TRBV11-2
ASSSLAGFSGANVLT
>TRBJ1-6|TRBV12-5
ASGLVGIGSPLH
>TRBJ2-1|TRBV9
ASSVRPHNEQF
>TRBJ1-1|TRBV28
ASRPSYRRLNTEAF
>TRBJ2-1|TRBV12-5
ASGLVLGEISSYNEQF
>TRBJ2-1|TRBV7-9
ASSLARLAGASSYNEQF
>TRBJ2-7|TRBV4-1
ASSQGDNEQY
>TRBJ2-6|TRBV29-1
SVEVYVGAGANVLT
>TRBJ2-7|TRBV4-1
ASSQEGGLTSYEQY
>TRBJ2-3|TRBV7-3
ASSLVKRGGTDTQY
>TRBJ2-2|TRBV19
ASRTRSLGVTGELF
>TRBJ2-1|TRBV5-1
ASSLAGGNYNEQF
>TRBJ2-7|TRBV2
ASSSALSYEQY
>TRBJ1-3|TRBV6-5
ASRQTGGTGNTIY
>TRBJ2-7|TRBV13
ASSQRGGRVSYEQY
>TRBJ2-7|TRBV6-1
ASSEAGTGSYEQY
>TRBJ2-7|TRBV27
ASSPGTGGFYEQY